Described below is a single TCR beta chain sequence and its context. Other DNA variants within this sample encode the same CDR3. The protocol was immunoSEQ multiplex PCR, while the TCRdb copy is restricted to in-frame clones and leaves out a portion. Of some 2,400,000 clones in the sample, 90% to 97% were seen once. Germline values: CDR1 ENHRY, CDR2 SYGVKD. Trimming cost V 0 bases and J 2 bases, with 8 bases left between them. The CDR3 runs to 14 residues. This entry belongs to a study of shared clonotypes between healthy human individuals. The J gene is TRBJ2-7, the V gene TRBV10-3, with D possibly being TRBD1 or TRBD2 (5 bases each). Sequenced material: naive CD4+ T cells sorted from blood. Stated subset: CD45RA+ positively selected. The source of this sequence is a man between 18 and 29 years old in good health. DNA for the CDR3: TGTGCCATCAGTGAGTCTGGGGGAACCTACGAGCAGTACTTC. Protein: CAISESGGTYEQYF.